The 3 T cell receptor beta chains presented below share a single source sample, sequenced in a study of blood T cell repertoires in COVID-19. Profiling relied on immunoSEQ multiplex PCR, and the TCRdb table lists in-frame clones only, not all of them. The sample lists approximately 150,000 clones; roughly 88% were seen once. The sample consisted of peripheral blood. The receptor source for this set is a man in his 70s with acute or convalescent COVID-19.

The J gene is TRBJ2-2, the V gene TRBV5-4; D ambiguous. The V end lost 3 bases, the J end lost 1 base, and 4 bases lay between the germline ends. The germline CDR1 and CDR2 sequences are SGHNT and YYREEE (reference sequence). This CDR3 spans 13 amino acids. This chain's CDR3 is CASSSGNTGELFF. CDR3 coding DNA: TGTGCCAGCAGCTCAGGGAACACCGGGGAGCTGTTTTTT.

The chain combines TRBV20-1 with TRBJ2-7, with D maybe TRBD2 (6 bases). CDR1 is DFQATT, CDR2 SNEGSKA, per germline (reference sequence). The CDR3 consists of 11 residues. The DNA for the CDR3 is TGCAGCTTAGCGGATCCCTACGAGCAGTACTTC. Amino acids: CSLADPYEQYF.

The chain recombines TRBV28 with TRBJ2-5, with 10 bases lining up with TRBD1. J gave up 0 bases and V 6 bases, and 4 bases lay outside the gene matches. The germline CDR1 and CDR2 sequences are MDHEN and SYDVKM. The length of the CDR3 is 15 residues. CDR3 sequence: CASRLGQGYQETQYF. The CDR3, as DNA: TGTGCCAGCAGACTGGGACAGGGGTACCAAGAGACCCAGTACTTC.